The clone carrying this T cell receptor (beta chain) was seen only a few times. Its target is unknown. Diagnostic criteria for definite or probable disease, in their recently defined form, were met by the patients with Susac syndrome. CDR1 and CDR2 from the germline V gene are LNHDA and SQIVND (reference sequence). V gave up 1 base and J gave up 2 bases, with 0 bases separating them. This CDR3 comprises 12 residues. The data originate from a study of CD8 T cells in Susac syndrome. When the RNA was reverse transcribed, random hexamers were used with an input of about 0.45 to 1 ug. A multiplex approach, immunoSEQ multiplex PCR, amplified TCR beta CDR3 across 54 Vbeta and 13 Jbeta. From the immunoSEQ multiplex PCR reads, TCRdb called clonotypes with MiXCR, one entry per CDR3 protein. The repertoire consists of under 95,000 distinct CDR3 sequences, with roughly 94% occurring once and the leading ten covering roughly 0.5%.

Whole-study results and caveats: Clonal expansion of CD8+ cells in Susac peaked in TEMRA cells (and in active patients). Susac-specific public clones in total CD8+ repertoires numbered roughly 17; in CD8+ TEMRA repertoires, they numbered about five.

This chain uses TRBV19 with TRBJ1-5; D ambiguous. The material sequenced was CD8+ T cells from PBMCs. This clonotype originated in a human donor with Susac syndrome. The CDR3 sequence: CASSIGNQPQHF. The CDR3 DNA is TGTGCCAGTAGTATAGGCAATCAGCCCCAGCATTTT.